This T cell receptor beta chain is from a study of blood T cells in healthy people across ages (dated by TCRdb to the mid-2010s). Notes on the research overall: Template switching captured roughly one uniquely barcoded TCR beta cDNA molecule per two T cells in model experiments. Donors of different ages were randomly distributed across sequencing lanes to avoid experimental bias. Using the same blood draw, the study looked at two additional independent replicas of 1 million unique cDNA reads for two donors, one aged 18 to 30 and the other aged 80 or older. Using deep sequencing normalized with unique cDNA molecular identifiers, the study measured how TCR beta repertoire diversity changes with age. The donors were split into four age groups: young (average 16 years), middle-aged (around 40), aged (roughly 68) and long-lived (over 75). Points the paper makes about the study in general: Compared with the aged group, the long-lived group had more naive CD4+ T cells, fewer expanded clones and increased TCR diversity, a pattern suggesting age selection. Observed TCR beta diversity per million T cells fell roughly linearly with age, and a significant reduction was already apparent by age about 38. Observed TCR beta diversity correlated strongly with the percentage of naive T cells measured by flow cytometry. Conclusive comparison of naive and antigen-experienced compartments was prevented by the profiling of bulk unsorted PBMCs. The CMV infection status of donors was not known, potentially confounding age-related changes in expanded clonotypes. Total diversity estimates from one million sequenced T cells were considered lower bounds and underestimates.

Libraries were built with 5' RACE. Sequencing was performed on an Illumina HiSeq 2500. A second roughly 7 to 11 cycle PCR used a sample-barcoded 5' primer and a J-beta primer mix. A template-switch 5' adaptor carrying 12 random nucleotides introduced a unique molecular identifier onto each TCR beta cDNA molecule. Each sample yielded at least 2.5 million CDR3-containing paired-end reads. First-strand cDNA synthesis was performed from all RNA using the Mint cDNA synthesis kit, with priming by a TRBC-specific oligonucleotide. After uracil-DNA glycosylase treatment, a first 18-cycle PCR used universal primers M1SS and BC2_uni_R on all cDNA. The published analysis was carried out like this. For normalization, 1 million high-quality reads, each with a distinct molecular identifier, were randomly selected from each sample. Reads with shared molecular identifiers were discarded instead of being binned into consensus sequences. MiTCR, with a Q25 quality threshold and the strictest error-elimination algorithm, was used for CDR3 identification, clonotype clustering and error correction. Lower-bound total TCR beta diversity was estimated with a nonparametric unseen species model using Euler transformation. In-frame beta chains were kept once TCRdb had trimmed the public reads at Q25 with fastp and called clones with MiXCR. Every entry covers one CDR3 protein and lists the most common genes and DNA from its rows. These V and J calls derive from TCRdb rather than the authors' analysis. The sample includes over a million distinct CDR3 sequences, with about 40% observed a single time. The biggest ten clones account for approximately 7.9% of the sample.

The CDR3 covers 8 residues, taking in both the cysteine and the phenylalanine. This entry keeps only the CDR3 DNA: 24 bases, framed from base 1. Sequences DFQATT (CDR1) and SNEGSKA (CDR2) are obtained from the germline V gene (reference sequence). V sheds 5 bases and J sheds 8 bases, leaving 3 bases between their ends. Systemically healthy Caucasian individuals from Russia, roughly 40 in total and aged about 6 to 90 years, were included as donors. Roughly 9.5 milliliters of peripheral blood were drawn from each donor into EDTA-treated Vacutainer tubes. Ficoll-Paque density-gradient centrifugation was used to isolate PBMCs, with at least 7 million per sample. Trizol reagent was used to extract total RNA from PBMCs, with at least 6 micrograms per sample. Naive CD45RAhigh/CD27high T cell percentages were measured by flow cytometry on a PBMC aliquot from every donor. This clonotype has only one observation. The antigen it recognizes is unknown. Per-base qualities were not stored, and no clone one base away is much larger.

This receptor chain uses TRBV20-1 and TRBJ1-2, with an unclear D gene assignment. The sequencing sample was made of blood. The clonotype was recovered from a woman in her late teens or twenties in good health. The nucleotide sequence is given as TGCAGTGCTGGGGGCTACACCTTC. Translation gives CSAGGYTF.